The 23 T cell receptor beta chains presented below share a single source sample, sequenced in a study of CD8+ T cells in alopecia areata (dated by TCRdb to 2016 to 2018). Library construction relied on the immunoSEQ multiplex PCR assay. For TCR sequencing, RNA was extracted from every sample and reverse transcribed into cDNA to serve as template. The clones in this table, taken by TCRdb from immuneACCESS, are in-frame only. Not every clone is retained; where verified, under half of the shortfall comes from an unresolved V gene, and the cause of the rest is unknown. The table for this sample lists 79,000 or so clones; roughly 70% of them were counted only once. The top ten hold 20% to 25% of the sample. The sample's time point label, in plain terms: 24 weeks on oral tofacitinib. This sample's treatment or condition label indicates: oral pan-JAK inhibitor, 5-10 mg twice daily. This specimen consisted of CD8+ T cells sorted from blood, obtained at week 24, from a patient treated with tofacitinib. Source of these receptors: a human donor with alopecia areata.

The rearrangement links TRBV7-9 to TRBJ2-5; the D gene is possibly TRBD1 (5 bases). Germline loops: CDR1 SEHNR, CDR2 FQNEAQ (reference sequence). V dropped 1 base and J dropped 5 bases, with 17 bases sitting between them. The CDR3 spans 16 residues. CDR3 coding DNA: TGTGCCAGCAGCTTAGTTTCCGGACCCAGGGTTGAGACCCAGTACTTC. Amino acids: CASSLVSGPRVETQYF. Together with reference TRBV7-9 and TRBJ2-5, the CDR3 gives the full variable domain: DTGVSQNPRHKITKRGQNVTFRCDPISEHNRLYWYRQTLGQGPEFLTYFQNEAQLEKSRLLSDRFSAERPKGSFSTLEIQRTEQGDSAMYLCASSLVSGPRVETQYFGPGTRLLVL.

A few counts support this clone. The CDR3 loop reads CASSSPGGGRENQETQYF. CDR3 nucleotide sequence: TGTGCCAGCAGCTCACCGGGGGGCGGACGAGAGAACCAAGAGACCCAGTACTTC. The V and J genes are TRBV7-9 and TRBJ2-5, with D tentatively TRBD2 (7 bases). V was shortened by 4 bases and J by 0 bases, with 21 bases between the two germline ends. CDR3 length: 18 amino acids. CDR1 SEHNR and CDR2 FQNEAQ come from the germline V gene (reference sequence).

The V gene is TRBV23-1, the J gene TRBJ2-4; 7 bases agree with TRBD2. TRBV23-1 is an ORF, and what it does is uncertain. With 1 base clipped from V and 1 base from J, the junction kept 10 bases outside the gene matches. The CDR3 contains 18 residues. The CDR3 spells CASSQWSAGRVAKNIQYF. In DNA form, the CDR3 reads TGCGCCAGCAGTCAATGGTCAGCGGGAAGGGTCGCCAAAAACATTCAGTACTTC.

J is TRBJ2-1 and V is TRBV2; weak D call: TRBD1 (5 bases). Germline V lookup: CDR1 SNHLY, CDR2 FYNNEI. The CDR3 extends over 13 amino acids. The germline V and J ends were trimmed by 3 bases and 14 bases, with 17 bases remaining between them. The CDR3 sequence: CASSEKIGARKFF. Written as DNA, the CDR3 is TGTGCCAGCAGTGAGAAAATAGGGGCGAGGAAGTTCTTC.

The genes are TRBV9 and TRBJ2-1, with D perhaps matching TRBD2 (5 bases). Trimming took off 0 bases at V and 6 bases at J, with 10 bases between the two ends. CDR1 is SGDLS and CDR2 is YYNGEE in the germline V gene. This CDR3 spans 14 amino acids. In DNA, the CDR3 is TGTGCCAGCAGCGTAGCAAGAGGGATCAATGAGCAGTTCTTC. Encoded protein: CASSVARGINEQFF.

Only one count was recorded for this clone. This chain connects TRBV29-1 to TRBJ2-7; D is possibly TRBD1 (5 bases). Germline CDR1 SQVTM, CDR2 ANQGSEA. Trimming stripped 4 bases from V and 2 bases from J, with 15 bases between. The CDR3 length is 14 residues. The CDR3 loop reads CSVVPVYRTYEQYF. The CDR3 DNA follows: TGCAGCGTTGTCCCGGTTTACAGGACCTACGAGCAGTACTTC.

The V and J genes are TRBV7-8 and TRBJ1-6, with D unresolved. Germline V lookup: CDR1 SGHVS, CDR2 FQNEAQ. Trimming left V 2 bases short and J 10 bases short, with 12 bases between. The CDR3 runs to 14 residues. The CDR3 reads CASSLWSRESPLHF. In DNA, the CDR3 is TGTGCCAGCAGCTTATGGAGTCGGGAATCACCCCTCCACTTT. Full variable domain (missing parts from reference TRBV7-8 and TRBJ1-6): GAGVSQSPRYKVAKRGQDVALRCDPISGHVSLFWYQQALGQGPEFLTYFQNEAQLDKSGLPSDRFFAERPEGSVSTLKIQRTQQEDSAVYLCASSLWSRESPLHFGNGTRLTVT.

The rearrangement uses TRBV7-8 and TRBJ2-3; possible D gene TRBD2, 5 bases. Germline loops: CDR1 SGHVS, CDR2 FQNEAQ. V lost 7 bases, J lost 0 bases, and 14 bases lay in between. The CDR3 contains 15 residues. This CDR3 is CASTPRGASTDTQYF. DNA for the CDR3: TGTGCCAGCACCCCTCGGGGTGCTAGCACAGATACGCAGTATTTT.

V and J are TRBV13 and TRBJ2-5; D might be TRBD2 (6 bases). Trimming cost V 6 bases and J 2 bases, with 13 bases left between them. This CDR3 is built from 14 residues. CDR1 is PRHDT and CDR2 is FYEKMQ in the germline V gene (reference sequence). This CDR3 reads CASRMGGPQETQYF. The DNA for the CDR3 is TGTGCCAGCAGGATGGGGGGACCGCAAGAGACCCAGTACTTC.

The genes are TRBV27 and TRBJ2-7, with TRBD1 identical over 8 bases. J lost 5 bases, V lost 5 bases, and 8 bases had no gene match. CDR1 and CDR2 (germline): MNHEY, SMNVEV (reference sequence). There are 14 residues in the CDR3. The CDR3 coding sequence is TGTGCCAGCAGTCGGTCCGTGACAGGGGACGAGCAGTACTTC. This gives the protein CASSRSVTGDEQYF.

This chain uses TRBV27 with TRBJ1-5; D remains unclear. CDR3 length: 14 residues. Germline CDR1 reads MNHEY; CDR2 reads SMNVEV (reference sequence). V gave up 5 bases and J gave up 5 bases, with 13 bases separating them. DNA of the CDR3: TGTGCCAGCAGTCCCTGGACCGTGGATCAGCCCCAGCATTTT. Encoded protein: CASSPWTVDQPQHF.

The V gene is TRBV5-4, the J gene TRBJ1-1; D remains unclear. Germline V gene sequence: CDR1 SGHNT, CDR2 YYREEE (reference sequence). The CDR3 is 13 residues long. The ends were cut back, 2 bases at V and 4 bases at J, with 9 bases in the middle. CDR3 sequence (DNA): TGTGCCAGCAGCTTTGGGTACAGCACTGAAGCTTTCTTT. The encoded protein is CASSFGYSTEAFF.

This chain connects TRBV9 to TRBJ1-2; 9 nucleotides match TRBD1. This CDR3 is 15 amino acids long. Germline trimming cut 5 bases from V and 8 bases from J; bases unmatched to any gene: 13. Germline lookup yields CDR1 SGDLS and CDR2 YYNGEE. This CDR3 is CASSIGQGPFGGYTF. CDR3 nucleotides: TGTGCCAGCAGTATAGGACAGGGGCCCTTCGGGGGCTACACCTTC. Based on the CDR3 plus reference TRBV9 and TRBJ1-2, the full variable domain is DSGVTQTPKHLITATGQRVTLRCSPRSGDLSVYWYQQSLDQGLQFLIQYYNGEERAKGNILERFSAQQFPDLHSELNLSSLELGDSALYFCASSIGQGPFGGYTFGSGTRLTVV.

This clone was recorded only once. The V gene is TRBV5-6, the J gene TRBJ2-7; 9 bases agree with TRBD1. V was clipped by 3 bases and J by 5 bases; unmatched bases: 12. The V gene's germline CDR1 is SGHDT and CDR2 YYEEEE. The CDR3 consists of 16 residues. This chain's CDR3 is CASSSGEYRGHDEQYF. In DNA, the CDR3 is TGTGCCAGCAGCTCAGGCGAATACAGGGGGCACGACGAGCAGTACTTC.

This clone was seen repeatedly, ten times or more. The chain joins TRBV7-2 to TRBJ2-7, with 10 bases aligning to TRBD1. Trimming removed 5 bases from V and 3 bases from J; junction bases left unmatched: 4. CDR1 is SGHTA, CDR2 FQGNSA, per germline. The CDR3 runs 14 residues. This CDR3 is CASSDRTGGYEQYF. The CDR3 region has the DNA TGTGCCAGCAGCGACAGGACAGGGGGCTACGAGCAGTACTTC.

This clone occurred a few times. This chain joins TRBV23-1 and TRBJ1-2; unclear D gene. TRBV23-1 is known as an ORF, though its function is uncertain. The CDR3 consists of 14 residues. V shed 0 bases and J shed 4 bases, with 9 bases lying between them. CDR3 coding DNA: TGCGCCAGCAGTCAATCGGACGGAGGCTATGGCTACACCTTC. As protein: CASSQSDGGYGYTF.

The CDR3 DNA reads TGTGCCAGCAGCTTGACTAGCGGGAGCTCCTACAATGAGCAGTTCTTC. It codes for CASSLTSGSSYNEQFF. The rearrangement uses TRBV9 and TRBJ2-1; 12 bases are shared with TRBD2. The CDR3 consists of 16 residues. With V trimmed by 4 bases and J by 0 bases, 2 bases remained unmatched. Germline assignment: CDR1 SGDLS and CDR2 YYNGEE.

This clone was counted a single time. The V and J genes are TRBV27 and TRBJ1-2, with D tentatively TRBD1 (6 bases). The V gene lost 4 bases and the J gene lost 8 bases, with 17 bases spanning the gap. CDR1 is MNHEY and CDR2 is SMNVEV in the germline V gene (reference sequence). This CDR3 has 14 residues. The CDR3 nucleotides are TGTGCCAGCAGTTCCCTGGGGGGGGCGGGCGGCTACACCTTC. It yields the protein CASSSLGGAGGYTF.

V and J are TRBV28 and TRBJ2-1; D remains ambiguous. Per germline, CDR1 MDHEN and CDR2 SYDVKM. V was clipped by 3 bases and J by 8 bases, with 8 bases between them. CDR3 size: 12 residues. CDR3 in DNA: TGTGCCAGCAGTTTTATCAGTTATGAGCAGTTCTTC. Residues: CASSFISYEQFF. Using reference TRBV28 and TRBJ2-1 for the parts outside the CDR3, the full variable domain is DVKVTQSSRYLVKRTGEKVFLECVQDMDHENMFWYRQDPGLGLRLIYFSYDVKMKEKGDIPEGYSVSREKKERFSLILESASTNQTSMYLCASSFISYEQFFGPGTRLTVL.

V is TRBV6-5 and J is TRBJ2-5; D not resolved. Germline V gives CDR1 MNHEY, CDR2 SVGAGI. The CDR3 is 14 amino acids. V was clipped by 4 bases and J by 1 base, with 10 bases between them. The CDR3 DNA reads as TGTGCCAGCAGTTTGGGTACCACCCAAGAGACCCAGTACTTC. This codes for CASSLGTTQETQYF.

The chain carries TRBV5-1 and TRBJ1-1; D unresolved. This CDR3 has 21 residues. CDR1 SGHRS and CDR2 YFSETQ come from the germline V gene. V was trimmed by 4 bases and J by 0 bases, leaving 31 bases between them. CDR3 sequence reads: CASSPTSSRSYNTPMNTEAFF. DNA of the CDR3: TGCGCCAGCAGCCCCACATCGAGCCGGAGCTATAACACACCTATGAACACTGAAGCTTTCTTT.

Concerning this clone itself: Given a much more abundant clone one base away, this may be a read error. This chain links TRBV28 with TRBJ2-5; possibly TRBD2 for D (5 bases). CDR3 size: 16 residues. V shed 4 bases and J shed 11 bases, with 26 bases lying between them. Per germline, CDR1 MDHEN and CDR2 SYDVKM. CDR3 region: CASSSETRLIMGEQYF. The DNA for the CDR3 is TGTGCCAGCAGTTCCGAGACCAGGCTTATAATGGGAGAGCAGTACTTC.

Concerning this clone: The same CDR3 is also encoded by other DNA sequences in this sample. The chain couples TRBV6-5 to TRBJ1-5; perhaps TRBD1 as D (5 bases). Looked up from germline, CDR1 is MNHEY and CDR2 is SVGAGI. V lost 2 bases and J 4 bases, leaving 6 bases between the germline ends. The CDR3 covers 13 residues. The CDR3 sequence: CASSYGGNQPQHF. The CDR3, as DNA: TGTGCCAGCAGTTACGGGGGGAATCAGCCCCAGCATTTT.